These 12 T cell receptor beta chains came from one sample sequenced in a study of T-cell reconstitution after alpha-beta-depleted transplantation in children. Unique molecular identifiers were incorporated into the prepared TCRbeta library. From the PCR reads, TCRdb called clonotypes with MiXCR, one entry per CDR3 protein. In the table there are about 830,000 distinct CDR3 sequences, 16% of which are singletons. The sample here was PBMCs, mostly from graft donor cells, taken 360 days after TCRalphabeta/CD19-depleted stem cell transplant. The origin of the receptors is a male patient younger than 18 who had a stem cell transplant for acute lymphoblastic leukemia, so the T cells may come from the graft donor.

This clonotype was seen only a few times. This sequence joins TRBV29-1 and TRBJ1-1; D unresolved. Trimming removed 3 bases at V and 6 bases at J, with 8 bases between. CDR1 is SQVTM, CDR2 ANQGSEA, per germline. CDR3 length: 11 amino acids. CDR3 coding DNA: TGCAGCGTTGATGGCGAGTCTGAAGCTTTCTTT. Translated, it gives CSVDGESEAFF.

The J gene is TRBJ2-2, the V gene TRBV5-6; D perhaps matches TRBD1 (5 bases). V gave up 7 bases and J gave up 1 base, with 14 bases separating them. The CDR3 contains 15 residues. Per germline, CDR1 SGHDT and CDR2 YYEEEE. This CDR3 reads CASELYQGNTGELFF. CDR3 DNA sequence: TGTGCCAGCGAACTTTACCAGGGGAACACCGGGGAGCTGTTTTTT. Looking up the rest from reference TRBV5-6 and TRBJ2-2 gives the full variable domain: DAGVTQSPTHLIKTRGQQVTLRCSPKSGHDTVSWYQQALGQGPQFIFQYYEEEERQRGNFPDRFSGHQFPNYSSELNVNALLLGDSALYLCASELYQGNTGELFFGEGSRLTVL.

The chain employs TRBV5-5 and TRBJ2-4; possibly TRBD2 for D (6 bases). The V and J ends lost 6 bases and 3 bases respectively, with 13 bases between them. Germline assignment: CDR1 SGHKS and CDR2 YYEKEE (reference sequence). The CDR3 covers 14 residues. CDR3 amino acids: CASNSPGDKNIQYF. In nucleotides, the CDR3 is TGTGCCAGCAACTCTCCGGGAGACAAAAACATTCAGTACTTC.

This clonotype was counted a few times. This chain joins TRBV5-1 and TRBJ1-2, with D unresolved. CDR3 length equals 14 residues. Between the trimmed V and J ends, which lost 0 bases and 5 bases, there was a span of 11 bases. Germline-derived CDR1 and CDR2 are SGHRS and YFSETQ. The CDR3 spells CASSLATDFYGYTF. The CDR3 nucleotides are TGCGCCAGCAGCTTGGCTACAGACTTTTATGGCTACACCTTC.

The rearrangement links TRBV6-5 to TRBJ1-5, with 9 bases fitting TRBD1. Germline CDR1 MNHEY, CDR2 SVGAGI. J gave up 6 bases and V 2 bases, and 2 bases lay outside the gene matches. The CDR3 totals 14 residues. CDR3 amino acids: CASSYKGQGQPQHF. The DNA of the CDR3 is TGTGCCAGCAGTTACAAGGGACAGGGTCAGCCCCAGCATTTT.

The rearrangement links TRBV7-3 to TRBJ2-1; 15 positions agree with TRBD2. The CDR3 runs to 17 residues. The trim removed 2 bases at V and 8 bases at J, leaving 7 bases unmatched. Per germline, CDR1 SGHTA and CDR2 FQGTGA. CDR3 nucleotides: TGTGCCAGCAGCTTAGCCGCAGGGACTAGCGGGAGGTATGAGCAGTTCTTC. Residues: CASSLAAGTSGRYEQFF.

This clonotype was observed a few times. This chain joins TRBV6-5 and TRBJ2-2; D remains ambiguous. With 1 base removed from V and 5 bases from J, the gap between germline ends came to 8 bases. The CDR3 is 14 amino acids. CDR1 is MNHEY and CDR2 is SVGAGI in the germline V gene. CDR3 nucleotide sequence: TGTGCCAGCAGTTACTTGGGGTTGACCGGGGAGCTGTTTTTT. Its protein product is CASSYLGLTGELFF.

The V and J genes are TRBV12-3 or TRBV12-4 and TRBJ2-1; TRBD2 aligns across 10 bases. The ends lost 6 bases at V and 2 bases at J; junction bases unmatched: 4. CDR3 size: 15 residues. The CDR3 loop reads CASSKGTSAYNEQFF. The CDR3 DNA is TGTGCCAGCAGCAAAGGGACTAGCGCCTACAATGAGCAGTTCTTC.

This clonotype turned up a few times. The rearrangement links TRBV7-9 to TRBJ2-3; a possible D gene is TRBD1 (5 bases). Trimming took 2 bases from V and 2 from J, leaving 8 bases between them. Germline CDR1 SEHNR, CDR2 FQNEAQ (reference sequence). The CDR3 runs to 14 residues. CDR3 residues: CASSLPGHTDTQYF. As DNA, the CDR3 is TGTGCCAGCAGCTTACCCGGACACACAGATACGCAGTATTTT.

The chain carries TRBV2 and TRBJ2-4; a weak D match, TRBD2 (5 bases). This CDR3 has 19 amino acids. CDR1 and CDR2 from the germline V gene are SNHLY and FYNNEI. Trimming took 4 bases from V and 0 from J, leaving 22 bases between them. The DNA of the CDR3 is TGTGCCAGCAGTGGCATGAGGGTTCTCGGTCCAATAGCCAAAAACATTCAGTACTTC. Translation: CASSGMRVLGPIAKNIQYF.

The CDR3 loop is CSAEDGRYEQYF. In DNA, the CDR3 is TGCAGTGCAGAGGACGGGCGCTACGAGCAGTACTTC. This sequence joins TRBV20-1 and TRBJ2-7; no definite D call. CDR1 is DFQATT and CDR2 is SNEGSKA in the germline V gene (reference sequence). Trimming stripped 6 bases from V and 3 bases from J, with 12 bases between. CDR3 length: 12 amino acids.

This clonotype appeared a few times. This chain uses TRBV12-3 or TRBV12-4 with TRBJ2-7; possibly TRBD1 for D (6 bases). This CDR3 is built from 14 residues. Trimming shortened V by 5 bases and J by 0 bases, and 11 bases separated the two germline ends. DNA for the CDR3: TGTGCCAGCAGTAGGGGGACGTACTCCTACGAGCAGTACTTC. Residues: CASSRGTYSYEQYF.